This T cell receptor (beta chain) is drawn from a study of chemoradiotherapy in HPV16-positive cancers. In the study overall: Functional T-cell assays on two HPV16-positive patients' cells defined candidate HPV-specific clones and common TCR motifs. Study conclusions and caveats: Candidate HPV-specific clones and E7-related TCR motifs grew in tumor during treatment.

Germline CDR1 and CDR2: GTSNPN and SVGIG (reference sequence). This CDR3 is built from 18 residues. Trimming removed 3 bases from V and 2 bases from J, with 23 bases in between. As to this clone: Its cognate antigen is unknown.

Produced via immunoSEQ multiplex PCR; TCRdb's table is partial and in-frame only. The sample carries about 8,600 clones, 75% recorded once. The chain employs TRBV30 and TRBJ1-5; no clear D gene. This TCR derives from a human donor with HPV-associated anogenital cancer. This sample was gathered from a patient who underwent chemoradiotherapy. The CDR3 reads CAWSHSRTRQYGNQPQHF. The CDR3 DNA is TGTGCCTGGAGCCACTCGAGAACTAGGCAATACGGCAATCAGCCCCAGCATTTT.